A selection of T cell receptor beta chains follows, all from one sample in a study of breast tumors, draining lymph nodes, adjacent tissues. From the multiplex PCR reads, TCRdb called clonotypes with MiXCR, one entry per CDR3 protein. Of some 120,000 distinct CDR3 sequences listed, roughly 21% are singletons. Input material: axillary lymph node tissue. These receptors came from a female donor with breast cancer. Some clones in this sample may be carry-over from other donors' samples. Both conserved end residues are part of each CDR3. The D gene is left open where the match is weak. Rows may omit the clone size; those that give it use once, few, many or a size class.

D,size,J,V,CDR3,DNA
NA,many,TRBJ2-1,TRBV7-9,CASSLARNEQFF,TGTGCCAGCAGCTTAGCCAGAAATGAGCAGTTCTTC
TRBD2,many,TRBJ2-2,TRBV7-6,CASSLELAITGELFF,TGTGCCAGCAGCTTAGAACTAGCGATAACCGGGGAGCTGTTTTTT
TRBD1,many,TRBJ2-7,TRBV7-9,CASSLEGTGNEQYF,TGTGCCAGCAGCTTAGAAGGGACAGGGAACGAGCAGTACTTC
NA,NA,TRBJ2-5,TRBV27,CASSLQGWPETQYF,TGTGCCAGCAGTCTGCAGGGTTGGCCAGAGACCCAGTACTTC
TRBD1,NA,TRBJ2-5,TRBV28,CASRDRGRWETQHF,TGTGCCAGCAGAGACAGGGGGCGTTGGGAGACCCAGCACTTC
NA,many,TRBJ2-5,TRBV11-3,CASSSSGGLRGQETQYF,TGTGCCAGCAGCTCCTCCGGCGGGCTTAGGGGCCAAGAGACCCAGTACTTC
TRBD1,once,TRBJ2-1,TRBV12-3/TRBV12-4,CAGTNQDRGYDEQFF,TGCGCCGGCACTAATCAGGACAGGGGTTATGATGAGCAGTTCTTC
NA,many,TRBJ1-5,TRBV20-1,CSARTQDSNQPQHF,TGCAGTGCTAGAACCCAGGATAGCAATCAGCCCCAGCATTTT
NA,many,TRBJ2-7,TRBV7-6,CASSFSEDSYEQYF,TGTGCCAGCAGCTTTTCTGAGGACTCCTACGAGCAGTACTTC
TRBD1,few,TRBJ1-5,TRBV2,CASRTLTGPGNQHF,TGTGCCAGCAGGACTCTGACAGGGCCCGGTAACCAGCATTTT
NA,NA,TRBJ2-3,TRBV30,CAWSLGGSTDTQYF,TGTGCCTGGAGTTTGGGGGGTAGCACAGATACGCAGTATTTT
TRBD1,many,TRBJ1-5,TRBV27,CASSGQGYSQPQHF,TGTGCCAGCAGTGGACAGGGGTATAGTCAGCCCCAGCATTTT
TRBD1,NA,TRBJ2-6,TRBV27,CASTNRGMGGANVLTF,TGTGCCAGCACTAACAGGGGGATGGGTGGGGCCAACGTCCTGACTTTC
TRBD1,many,TRBJ2-7,TRBV20-1,CSARDPRDSPYEQYF,TGCAGTGCTAGAGATCCTCGGGACAGTCCCTACGAGCAGTACTTC
TRBD1,NA,TRBJ1-4,TRBV5-1,CASSNRTGADEKLFF,TGCGCCAGCAGCAATAGGACAGGGGCCGATGAAAAACTGTTTTTT
TRBD1,many,TRBJ1-6,TRBV5-8,CASSFYGQGAMALHF,TGTGCCAGCAGCTTCTACGGACAGGGTGCAATGGCCCTCCACTTT
TRBD2,many,TRBJ2-1,TRBV12-5,CASGFSGINEQFF,TGTGCTAGTGGTTTTAGCGGGATCAATGAGCAGTTCTTC
TRBD1,many,TRBJ1-4,TRBV3-1,CASSQKGAGEKLFF,TGTGCCAGCAGCCAAAAGGGGGCGGGTGAAAAACTGTTTTTT
TRBD1,many,TRBJ1-5,TRBV20-1,CSARTGNQPQHF,TGCAGTGCTAGGACAGGGAATCAGCCCCAGCATTTT
NA,many,TRBJ2-1,TRBV3-1,CASSQGSWGGLFF,TGTGCCAGCAGCCAAGGTTCGTGGGGCGGCTTGTTCTTC
TRBD2,many,TRBJ2-7,TRBV20-1,CSASDSGSRRSYEQYF,TGCAGTGCTAGTGATAGCGGGAGTAGAAGGTCCTACGAGCAGTACTTC
TRBD2,many,TRBJ2-3,TRBV7-2,CASSLLAGGVDTQYF,TGTGCCAGCAGCTTACTAGCGGGAGGCGTGGATACGCAGTATTTT
NA,many,TRBJ2-1,TRBV2,CASSGLVRNEQFF,TGTGCCAGCAGTGGACTAGTTCGCAATGAGCAGTTCTTC
NA,many,TRBJ2-5,TRBV7-2,CASSLAGSAKETQYF,TGTGCCAGCAGCTTAGCGGGTAGCGCCAAAGAGACCCAGTACTTC
NA,many,TRBJ2-7,TRBV6-2/TRBV6-3,CASSWGLYEQYF,TGTGCCAGCAGTTGGGGCCTCTACGAGCAGTACTTC
NA,many,TRBJ2-3,TRBV5-1,CASSSNTDTQYF,TGCGCCAGCAGCTCAAATACAGATACGCAGTATTTT
NA,many,TRBJ1-6,TRBV2,CASTGPTLNSPLHF,TGTGCCAGCACAGGGCCTACGCTAAATTCACCCCTCCACTTT
NA,many,TRBJ2-2,TRBV7-9,CASSLAIFNTGELFF,TGTGCCAGCAGCTTAGCCATCTTTAACACCGGGGAGCTGTTTTTT
NA,NA,TRBJ1-1,TRBV25-1,CASSDLRRAFF,TGTGCCAGCAGTGACCTACGAAGGGCTTTCTTT
NA,NA,TRBJ1-1,TRBV27,CASSLSRGSTEAFF,TGTGCCAGCAGTTTATCGAGGGGGTCCACTGAAGCTTTCTTT
NA,NA,TRBJ2-1,TRBV20-1,CGARGLNNEQFF,TGCGGTGCTAGGGGTTTGAACAATGAGCAGTTCTTC
TRBD2,many,TRBJ2-1,TRBV5-1,CASSPSSGGNREGEQFF,TGCGCCAGCAGCCCGTCTAGCGGGGGGAACAGGGAGGGTGAGCAGTTCTTC